This TCR beta chain was obtained from a study of cytomegalovirus exposure and HLA in healthy donors. Notes on the study in general: An ancestry cluster, one associated with Asian ancestry, reportedly showed fewer N-insertions than the approximately 670-donor mean in a later analysis. Both high specificity and high sensitivity reportedly marked the classifier's diagnosis of cytomegalovirus status. Follow-up analysis later connected one missense variant in DCLRE1C with trimming of TCR beta V- and J-genes. Several of the most significant clusters appeared, in a later analysis, to be linked to common viral pathogens.

The primer mix had 60 Vbeta and 13 Jbeta primers. Here immunoSEQ multiplex PCR was the method, and the copy in TCRdb shows in-frame clones only, minus some. The table has under 150,000 clones, around 82% seen once. V was clipped by 5 bases and J by 3 bases, with 16 bases between them. The CDR3 runs 16 residues. Germline V gives CDR1 LNHNV, CDR2 YYDKDF (reference sequence). Only one count was recorded for this clone. Its antigen is still unknown. The chain joins TRBV15 to TRBJ1-4, with D tentatively TRBD1 (5 bases). This clonotype originated in a boy aged 10-17 years in good health and CMV-seronegative. Sequencing used PBMCs. The CDR3 nucleotides read TGTGCCACCAGCCTTTCCGTGGGGGGGTCTAATGAAAAACTGTTTTTT. Its translation is CATSLSVGGSNEKLFF.